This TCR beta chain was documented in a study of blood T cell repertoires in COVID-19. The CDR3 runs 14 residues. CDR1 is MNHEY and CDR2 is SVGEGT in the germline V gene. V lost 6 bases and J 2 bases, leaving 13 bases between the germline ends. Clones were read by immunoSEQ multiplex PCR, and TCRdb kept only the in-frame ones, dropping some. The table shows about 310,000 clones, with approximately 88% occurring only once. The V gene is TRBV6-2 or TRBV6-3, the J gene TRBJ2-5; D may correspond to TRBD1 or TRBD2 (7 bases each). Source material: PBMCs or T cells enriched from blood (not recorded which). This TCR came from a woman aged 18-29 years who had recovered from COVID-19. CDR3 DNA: TGTGCCAGCAGCCCAGGGGGGGGGCAAGAGACCCAGTACTTC. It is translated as CASSPGGGQETQYF.